Sequencing of this T cell receptor beta chain was carried out in a study of human CD8 memory T cell subsets. Libraries for TCR beta were constructed using UMI-labeled 5' RACE. Original data processing: Every library of TCR beta sequences contained functional CDR3 beta clonotypes numbering between about 2,600 and 20,000. Reanalyzing the 5' RACE reads, TCRdb keeps one entry per CDR3 protein, without DNA. These V and J calls are TCRdb output, not the study's own analysis. Across 7,000 or so distinct CDR3 sequences, the top ten clones capture 20% to 25% of the sample. Concerning this clonotype itself: Its target is unknown.

This CDR3 is built from 15 residues. CDR1 is SGHRS and CDR2 is YFSETQ in the germline V gene. PBMC in the sample derive from buffy coats of healthy donors. Points from the study as a whole: The Chao1 estimates suggested that precursor exhausted T cells were less diverse than stem-like memory T cells.

The specimen sequenced was CD8+ T cells from PBMCs. The V call is TRBV5-1, the J call TRBJ2-3. The clonotype comes from a human donor in good health. CDR3 protein: CASSSGDRVSDTQYF.